This T cell receptor (beta chain) was sequenced for a study of vaccination and CD4 T cells after COVID-19. Study in general: Participants were given two doses of BNT162b2 or mRNA-1273 vaccine. The cells in question were stimulated using overlapping spike peptides derived from SARS-CoV-2, HCoV-NL63, HCoV-OC43 and HCoV-229E. General study results and limits: With convalescent patients, a median approximately 86% of reactive clones emerged solely after vaccination.

The sample's treatment: roughly 10-day PBMC culture with coronavirus spike peptide pools or control peptides (ViraFEST assay). For this clonotype: Its antigen is currently unknown.

The germline V gene has CDR1 SGHTA and CDR2 FQGNSA. The CDR3 consists of 17 residues. The V gene end was trimmed by 4 bases and the J gene end by 4 bases; junction bases not matched to a gene: 15. The Oncomine TCR Beta short-read assay was applied to DNA of cultured CD4+ T cells. From cultured CD4+ T cells, genomic DNA was extracted. Via MiXCR, TCRdb re-called the PCR reads, giving one row per CDR3 protein. The repertoire consists of 15,000 to 20,000 distinct CDR3 sequences, with around a quarter occurring once and the leading ten covering about 11%. The sequenced sample was cultured CD4+ T cells from blood. The V and J genes are TRBV7-2 and TRBJ1-2; 7 nucleotides line up with TRBD1. This clonotype was obtained from a human donor with COVID-19. The CDR3 sequence is CASSSGGQGSVGYGYTF. In DNA, the CDR3 is TGTGCCAGCAGCTCAGGGGGGCAGGGGAGTGTTGGCTATGGCTACACCTTC.